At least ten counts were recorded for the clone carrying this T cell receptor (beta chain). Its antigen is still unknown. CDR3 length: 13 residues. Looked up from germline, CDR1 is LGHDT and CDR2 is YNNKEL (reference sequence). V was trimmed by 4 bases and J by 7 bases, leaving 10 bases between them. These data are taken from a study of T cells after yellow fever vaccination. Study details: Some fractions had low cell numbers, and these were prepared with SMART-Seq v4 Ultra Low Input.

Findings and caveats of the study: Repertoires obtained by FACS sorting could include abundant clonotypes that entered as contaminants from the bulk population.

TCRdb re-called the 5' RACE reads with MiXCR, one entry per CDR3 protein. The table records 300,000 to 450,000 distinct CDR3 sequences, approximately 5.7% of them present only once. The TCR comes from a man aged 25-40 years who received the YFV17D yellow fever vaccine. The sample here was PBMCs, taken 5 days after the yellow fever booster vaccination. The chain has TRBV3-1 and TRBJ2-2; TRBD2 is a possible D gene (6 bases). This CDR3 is CASSPVGGGELFF. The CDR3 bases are TGTGCCAGCAGCCCTGTCGGGGGCGGGGAGCTGTTTTTT. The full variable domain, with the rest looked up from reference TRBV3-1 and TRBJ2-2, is DTAVSQTPKYLVTQMGNDKSIKCEQNLGHDTMYWYKQDSKKFLKIMFSYNNKELIINETVPNRFSPKSPDKAHLNLHINSLELGDSAVYFCASSPVGGGELFFGEGSRLTVL.